These T cell receptor beta chains were read from a single sample in a study of T cell repertoires in cytomegalovirus infection. TCRdb reprocessed the reads via MiXCR and lists one record per CDR3 protein. The sample carries nearly 700,000 distinct CDR3 sequences, around a third recorded once. Their specific antigens are unknown. Sequenced here: cultured PBMCs, sampled from culture after CMV antigen stimulation. These receptors originate from a human donor in good health (CMV status not recorded). Some clones in this sample may be carry-over from other donors' samples. Both conserved end residues are part of each CDR3.

>TRBV12-3/TRBV12-4|TRBJ1-1|11
CASSAGGEAFF
>TRBV2|TRBJ1-3|15
CASSEVLSRGNTIYF
>TRBV10-1|TRBJ2-5|16
CASSEYGGGRRETQYF
>TRBV4-1|TRBJ2-3|14
CASSQVRGPDTQYF
>TRBV27|TRBJ1-2|12
CATRQGSYGYTF
>TRBV2|TRBJ2-5|18
CASRQSFSGLLYQETQYF
>TRBV7-9|TRBJ2-2|15
CASSSTTGLTGELFF
>TRBV7-2|TRBJ2-3|16
CASSLVSGGATDTQYF
>TRBV12-3/TRBV12-4|TRBJ2-3|14
CASSYTMHADTQYF
>TRBV7-2|TRBJ2-1|17
CASSLVGGTSGRNEQFF
>TRBV7-6|TRBJ1-5|17
CASSLAPGTEYDQPQHF
>TRBV29-1|TRBJ1-2|10
CSVAGAGYTF
>TRBV7-2|TRBJ1-5|15
CASSLDRGRDQPQHF
>TRBV12-3/TRBV12-4|TRBJ2-3|13
CASRASDTDTQYF
>TRBV7-2|TRBJ2-1|14
CASSLVPMGNEQFF
>TRBV7-2|TRBJ1-3|12
CASSSPGNTINF
>TRBV7-2|TRBJ1-1|15
CASSLEGIGNTEAFF
>TRBV7-9|TRBJ1-3|16
CASSPRTLTSGNTIYF
>TRBV6-5|TRBJ2-3|19
CASSYTRTSGRAPSDTQYF
>TRBV2|TRBJ2-7|14
CASSAAGGGYEQYF